This T cell receptor (beta chain) was found in a study of blood T cell repertoires in COVID-19. About the research overall: T cells, B-cell-depleted T cells, or PBMCs provided the cDNA or gDNA that served as material.

Sequencing was performed with immunoSEQ multiplex PCR; in TCRdb, only in-frame clones are kept and a portion is missing. The table lists 90,000 or so clones, roughly nine tenths of them singletons, with approximately 5.6% in the top ten. Germline CDR1 LNHDA, CDR2 SQIVND (reference sequence). This CDR3 contains 14 residues. V was trimmed by 3 bases and J by 7 bases, leaving 13 bases between them. This clone was detected only once. The TCR originated in a woman older than 75 with active COVID-19. The J gene is TRBJ1-5, the V gene TRBV19, with a tentative D call TRBD1 (6 bases). Specimen: peripheral blood. The CDR3 protein is CASSIERGNQPQHF. CDR3 nucleotide sequence: TGTGCCAGTAGTATTGAGAGGGGGAACCAGCCCCAGCATTTT.